This record concerns one TCR beta chain sequence. Per the original methods: How many nucleated cells were present was estimated from reference gene primer amplification. Assay: immunoSEQ multiplex PCR; the TCRdb copy retains only in-frame clones and omits some. Clonal size and the V and J genes are those of that table, whereas D and trimming came from the DNA. This sample has 400,000 to 450,000 clones; 75% to 90% occur once, and the top ten carry 1.4%. This record belongs to a study of blood T cell repertoires in COVID-19. Whole-study context: From the United States, Italy and Spain came samples of acute and convalescent COVID-19. T cells, B-cell-depleted T cells, or PBMCs provided the cDNA or gDNA that served as material.

V was clipped by 8 bases and J by 5 bases, with 18 bases between them. The CDR3 runs to 14 residues. Germline V gives CDR1 LNHNV, CDR2 YYDKDF (reference sequence). The J gene is TRBJ1-1, the V gene TRBV15; D is possibly TRBD1 (6 bases). Sequenced input: peripheral blood. This sequence originates from a woman aged 25 to 39 with active or convalescent COVID-19. CDR3 loop: CATLRAGRGTEAFF. The CDR3 nucleotides read TGTGCCACCTTAAGGGCGGGGAGGGGGACTGAAGCTTTCTTT. The full variable domain, its missing parts supplied by reference TRBV15 and TRBJ1-1, is DAMVIQNPRYQVTQFGKPVTLSCSQTLNHNVMYWYQQKSSQAPKLLFHYYDKDFNNEADTPDNFQSRRPNTSFCFLDIRSPGLGDTAMYLCATLRAGRGTEAFFGQGTRLTVV.